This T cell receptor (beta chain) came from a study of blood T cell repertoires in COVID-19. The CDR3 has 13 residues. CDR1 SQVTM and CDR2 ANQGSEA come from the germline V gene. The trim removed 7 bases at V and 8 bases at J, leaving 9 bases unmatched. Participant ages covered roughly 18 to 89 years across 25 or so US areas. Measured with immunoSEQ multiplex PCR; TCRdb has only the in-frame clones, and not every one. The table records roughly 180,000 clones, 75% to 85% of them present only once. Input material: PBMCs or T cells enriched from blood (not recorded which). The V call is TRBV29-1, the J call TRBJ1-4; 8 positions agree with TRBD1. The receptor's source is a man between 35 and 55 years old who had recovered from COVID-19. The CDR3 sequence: CSARDRRNEKLFF. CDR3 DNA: TGCAGCGCCAGGGACAGGAGGAACGAAAAACTGTTTTTT.